This entry lists 21 T cell receptor beta chains sequenced from one sample in a study of molecular identifiers for immune sequencing clone quantification. TCRdb fed the PCR reads into MiXCR, producing one record per CDR3 protein. The sample lists about 640,000 distinct CDR3 sequences, about 20% seen once, with about 0.9% in the top ten. What was sequenced was naive CD8+ T cells from blood, with Jurkat cell RNA spiked in. Subset reported: FACS-sorted CD8+CD4-CCR7+CD45RA+ naive T cells. The receptors shown here come from a human donor in good health. Some libraries in this study had Jurkat cell RNA spiked in.

The sample holds a few counts of this clonotype. V gene TRBV5-6 combines with J gene TRBJ2-3, with a weak D call TRBD1 (6 bases). Germline V gene lookup returns CDR1 SGHDT and CDR2 YYEEEE. V dropped 2 bases and J dropped 3 bases, with 19 bases sitting between them. This CDR3 has 17 amino acids. The CDR3 is CASSLNLGGRRTDTQYF. DNA for the CDR3: TGTGCCAGCAGCTTAAACTTAGGGGGAAGGAGGACAGATACGCAGTATTTT.

The chain carries TRBV28 and TRBJ2-5; 8 bases are a match to TRBD2. The CDR3 is made up of 14 amino acids. With 5 bases clipped from V and 5 bases from J, the junction kept 7 bases outside the gene matches. Germline-derived CDR1 and CDR2 are MDHEN and SYDVKM. The CDR3 nucleotides are TGTGCCAGCAGTCCCGGGGGGGATACGGAGACCCAGTACTTC. Translated, it gives CASSPGGDTETQYF.

This clonotype was observed a handful of times. The chain uses TRBV12-3 or TRBV12-4 and TRBJ2-1, with D unclear. Trimming cost V 6 bases and J 10 bases, with 10 bases left between them. This CDR3 spans 11 amino acids. Here the CDR3 DNA reads TGTGCCAGCAGGGCCCGTTGGGAGCAGTTCTTC. Translated: CASRARWEQFF.

Remarks on this clonotype: A read error is possible here, since a much larger clone lies one base away. The chain recombines TRBV10-3 with TRBJ2-3; no clear D gene. Trimming removed 7 bases at V and 2 bases at J, with 19 bases between. Germline V gene lookup returns CDR1 ENHRY and CDR2 SYGVKD. The CDR3 loop spans 16 amino acids. CDR3 sequence reads: CAITDPGRFHTDTQYF. The CDR3 DNA reads as TGTGCCATCACTGACCCGGGCAGGTTTCACACAGATACGCAGTATTTT.

The chain couples TRBV5-1 to TRBJ2-2; 12 positions match TRBD2. The CDR3 consists of 15 residues. V was clipped by 4 bases and J by 2 bases; unmatched bases: 0. Germline lookup yields CDR1 SGHRS and CDR2 YFSETQ. The chain's CDR3 is CASSGLAGNTGELFF. The CDR3 DNA is TGCGCCAGCAGCGGACTAGCGGGAAACACCGGGGAGCTGTTTTTT.

This clonotype appeared many times. The rearrangement uses TRBV6-5 and TRBJ2-3, with 7 positions matching TRBD1. From germline, CDR1 is MNHEY and CDR2 SVGAGI. The CDR3 has 19 residues. The J segment lost 6 bases and the V segment lost 2 bases, leaving 20 bases of the junction unmatched. The CDR3 nucleotides are TGTGCCAGCAGTTACAGTAGTAGCTTCCCAGGGGGAAAGTACGATACGCAGTATTTT. Protein product: CASSYSSSFPGGKYDTQYF.

V usage is TRBV7-9 and J usage is TRBJ1-4; D possibly corresponds to TRBD1 (6 bases). Germline CDR1 and CDR2: SEHNR and FQNEAQ (reference sequence). Trimming took 5 bases from V and 5 from J, leaving 15 bases between them. The CDR3 is 15 amino acids. CDR3 amino acids: CASSVSRGMNEKLFF. CDR3 coding DNA: TGTGCCAGCAGCGTCAGCAGGGGAATGAATGAAAAACTGTTTTTT. Full variable domain (remainder filled in from reference TRBV7-9 and TRBJ1-4): DTGVSQNPRHKITKRGQNVTFRCDPISEHNRLYWYRQTLGQGPEFLTYFQNEAQLEKSRLLSDRFSAERPKGSFSTLEIQRTEQGDSAMYLCASSVSRGMNEKLFFGSGTQLSVL.

The sample holds a few counts of this clonotype. The rearrangement uses TRBV11-3 and TRBJ2-1; TRBD2 matches at 13 bases. The CDR3 has 16 residues. In germline, CDR1 is SGHNT, CDR2 YENEEA. The junction had 10 bases not matched to a gene; V was cut back by 5 bases and J by 9 bases. This CDR3 reads CASSPPGLAGSIEQFF. The CDR3 coding sequence is TGTGCCAGCAGCCCTCCGGGACTAGCGGGAAGTATTGAGCAGTTCTTC.

This clonotype has more than one count but fewer than ten. The chain carries TRBV10-2 and TRBJ2-5; D is uncertain. The germline V gene encodes CDR1 WSHSY and CDR2 SAAADI. The CDR3 is 17 residues long. Trimming left V 0 bases short and J 0 bases short, with 14 bases between. The CDR3, as DNA: TGCGCCAGCAGTGAGTCAGGGTCATTTACGTACCAAGAGACCCAGTACTTC. It specifies CASSESGSFTYQETQYF.

This clonotype has ten or more counts. CDR3 region: CASSPRAGDYYNEQFF. In DNA form, the CDR3 reads TGTGCCAGCAGCCCCCGGGCAGGGGACTACTACAATGAGCAGTTCTTC. This rearrangement joins TRBV7-2 to TRBJ2-1; the D gene is possibly TRBD2 (7 bases). The CDR3 sequence is 16 residues long. Germline CDR1 is SGHTA and CDR2 is FQGNSA. Trimming cost V 5 bases and J 3 bases, with 17 bases left between them.

The sample holds many counts of this clonotype. The chain employs TRBV30 and TRBJ2-1; no clear D gene. V dropped 0 bases and J dropped 4 bases, with 4 bases sitting between them. The CDR3 totals 12 residues. The germline V gene encodes CDR1 GTSNPN and CDR2 SVGIG (reference sequence). Written as DNA, the CDR3 is TGTGCCTGGAGTGTAACATACAATGAGCAGTTCTTC. Translation gives CAWSVTYNEQFF.

This clonotype was recorded at least ten times. This chain uses TRBV25-1 with TRBJ2-7; 8 bases align to TRBD1. Germline assignment: CDR1 MGHDK and CDR2 SYGVNS. This CDR3 has 15 residues. The ends lost 6 bases at V and 5 bases at J; junction bases unmatched: 12. This chain's CDR3 is CASSALGQGADEQYF. DNA of the CDR3: TGTGCCAGCAGCGCACTAGGGCAGGGGGCTGACGAGCAGTACTTC.

This clonotype was recorded at least ten times. The chain joins TRBV4-1 to TRBJ2-2; D may correspond to TRBD1 or TRBD2 (5 bases each). The CDR3 runs 14 residues. With 5 bases removed from V and 4 bases from J, the gap between germline ends came to 11 bases. The germline CDR1 and CDR2 sequences are MGHRA and YSYEKL. CDR3 sequence reads: CASSGGSGTGELFF. The CDR3 nucleotides are TGCGCCAGCAGCGGGGGTTCCGGCACCGGGGAGCTGTTTTTT.

This clonotype has at least ten counts. The rearrangement links TRBV7-9 to TRBJ2-5; the D is unclear. V lost 3 bases and J 4 bases, leaving 6 bases between the germline ends. This CDR3 has 12 amino acids. Per germline, CDR1 SEHNR and CDR2 FQNEAQ (reference sequence). CDR3 amino acids: CASSLWGETQYF. The CDR3 DNA reads as TGTGCCAGCAGCTTGTGGGGAGAGACCCAGTACTTC.

Here the CDR3 DNA reads TGCGCCAGCAGCCGCGGACCAGCCGGCACAGATACGCAGTATTTT. This encodes CASSRGPAGTDTQYF. This chain links TRBV4-1 with TRBJ2-3; D gene ambiguous. Germline CDR1 MGHRA, CDR2 YSYEKL. This CDR3 region has 15 residues. Trimming removed 4 bases from V and 1 base from J, with 12 bases in between.

The sample holds many counts of this clonotype. V is TRBV9 and J is TRBJ1-5, with D unclear. V lost 4 bases, J lost 1 base, and 6 bases lay in between. CDR1 and CDR2 (germline): SGDLS, YYNGEE. This CDR3 has 13 amino acids. The CDR3 DNA reads as TGTGCCAGCAGCACAGACAGCAATCAGCCCCAGCATTTT. Residues: CASSTDSNQPQHF.

The CDR3 sequence is CASSQGARAGANVLTF. CDR3 nucleotide sequence: TGTGCCAGCAGCCAAGGGGCCAGGGCTGGGGCCAACGTCCTGACTTTC. The J gene is TRBJ2-6, the V gene TRBV3-2; the D call TRBD1 from the table was never checked on the DNA. TRBV3-2 is given as a pseudogene. This CDR3 has 16 residues.

A note on this clonotype: A read error may account for a junction end that differs from germline. The chain is built from TRBV9 and TRBJ2-1; D possibly corresponds to TRBD2 (5 bases). CDR1 is SGDLS, CDR2 YYNGEE, per germline. This CDR3 is 16 amino acids long. The CDR3 nucleotides are TGTGCCAGCGGCGTAGAGGGCGGGTCAGCCTACAATGAGCAGTTCTTC. Protein: CASGVEGGSAYNEQFF.

This clonotype has ten or more counts. The gene calls are TRBV7-9 and TRBJ2-3; 7 bases align to TRBD1. The length of the CDR3 is 15 residues. V shed 5 bases, J shed 3 bases, and the junction held 8 bases outside the gene matches. Germline CDR1 reads SEHNR; CDR2 reads FQNEAQ (reference sequence). CDR3 sequence: CASSTGTAVTDTQYF. CDR3 sequence (DNA): TGTGCCAGCAGCACGGGGACAGCAGTAACAGATACGCAGTATTTT.

This clonotype was seen repeatedly, ten times or more. The chain links TRBV7-3 to TRBJ1-1, with TRBD1 identical over 9 bases. Germline CDR1 is SGHTA and CDR2 is FQGTGA. V shed 2 bases and J 4 bases; nucleotides not matched to a gene: 11. The CDR3 loop spans 17 amino acids. CDR3 protein: CASSLRGQGKWSTEAFF. The CDR3, as DNA: TGTGCCAGCAGCTTACGGGGACAGGGAAAGTGGAGCACTGAAGCTTTCTTT. The variable domain in full, completed from reference TRBV7-3 and TRBJ1-1, reads GAGVSQTPSNKVTEKGKYVELRCDPISGHTALYWYRQSLGQGPEFLIYFQGTGAADDSGLPNDRFFAVRPEGSVSTLKIQRTERGDSAVYLCASSLRGQGKWSTEAFFGQGTRLTVV.

This clonotype came up many times. This rearrangement joins TRBV9 to TRBJ2-3; 11 bases are shared with TRBD2. The CDR3 is made up of 17 amino acids. The junction had 7 bases not matched to a gene; V was cut back by 4 bases and J by 0 bases. The germline CDR1 and CDR2 sequences are SGDLS and YYNGEE. The CDR3 DNA reads as TGTGCCAGCAGCCTTCCACTAGCGGGGGAAAGCACAGATACGCAGTATTTT. Translating gives CASSLPLAGESTDTQYF.